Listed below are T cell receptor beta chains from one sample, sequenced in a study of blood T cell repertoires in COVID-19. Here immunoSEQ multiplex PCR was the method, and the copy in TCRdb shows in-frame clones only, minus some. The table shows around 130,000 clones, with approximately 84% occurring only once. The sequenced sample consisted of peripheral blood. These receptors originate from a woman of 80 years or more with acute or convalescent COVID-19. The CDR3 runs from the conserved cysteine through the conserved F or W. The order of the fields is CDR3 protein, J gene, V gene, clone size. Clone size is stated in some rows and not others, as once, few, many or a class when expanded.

CDR3aa: CASSLSIRGSYEQYF
j_gene: TRBJ2-7
v_gene: TRBV27
abundance: .

CDR3aa: CASSLAIGTSQETQYF
j_gene: TRBJ2-5
v_gene: TRBV5-1
abundance: .

CDR3aa: CASSTTGTSGSYYNEQFF
j_gene: TRBJ2-1
v_gene: TRBV7-9
abundance: .

CDR3aa: CASSPLVGLAHEQFF
j_gene: TRBJ2-1
v_gene: TRBV7-2
abundance: .

CDR3aa: CASSLTGGIYNEQFF
j_gene: TRBJ2-1
v_gene: TRBV7-2
abundance: .

CDR3aa: CASSPGSSYNSPLHF
j_gene: TRBJ1-6
v_gene: TRBV18
abundance: once

CDR3aa: CASSLGDRGTEAFF
j_gene: TRBJ1-1
v_gene: TRBV7-9
abundance: .

CDR3aa: CASSLRGQPQHF
j_gene: TRBJ1-5
v_gene: TRBV7-2
abundance: .

CDR3aa: CASSSPGAGAQETQYF
j_gene: TRBJ2-5
v_gene: TRBV4-1
abundance: .

CDR3aa: CASSPLLLSGGDQPQHF
j_gene: TRBJ1-5
v_gene: TRBV19
abundance: .

CDR3aa: CAWSSYGTGELFF
j_gene: TRBJ2-2
v_gene: TRBV30
abundance: .

CDR3aa: CASRLAGRTDTQYF
j_gene: TRBJ2-3
v_gene: TRBV5-1
abundance: .

CDR3aa: CASSKDRAYGYTF
j_gene: TRBJ1-2
v_gene: TRBV5-1
abundance: once

CDR3aa: CASRPGGAGANVLTF
j_gene: TRBJ2-6
v_gene: TRBV27
abundance: .

CDR3aa: CASSLAQGSSYNEQFF
j_gene: TRBJ2-1
v_gene: TRBV7-2
abundance: .